The 27 T cell receptor beta chains below come from one sample, sequenced in a study of cytomegalovirus exposure and HLA in healthy donors. The PCR used 60 Vbeta and 13 Jbeta primers. Sequenced by immunoSEQ multiplex PCR; TCRdb stores in-frame clones only, minus some. Of some 170,000 clones in the sample, 8.5% to 10% were seen once. Sequenced material: PBMCs. Every receptor here comes from a woman aged 25 to 45 in good health and CMV-seropositive.

The chain recombines TRBV9 with TRBJ2-2, with a possible D match to TRBD1 (6 bases). The germline V gene encodes CDR1 SGDLS and CDR2 YYNGEE. Trimming removed 7 bases at V and 0 bases at J, with 13 bases between. This CDR3 has 15 residues. This CDR3 is CASSRDTANTGELFF. DNA of the CDR3: TGTGCCAGCTCCCGGGACACCGCGAACACCGGGGAGCTGTTTTTT. Together with reference TRBV9 and TRBJ2-2, the CDR3 gives the full variable domain: DSGVTQTPKHLITATGQRVTLRCSPRSGDLSVYWYQQSLDQGLQFLIQYYNGEERAKGNILERFSAQQFPDLHSELNLSSLELGDSALYFCASSRDTANTGELFFGEGSRLTVL.

This sequence joins TRBV5-1 and TRBJ2-7; 8 bases align to TRBD2. V trimming: 5 bases; J trimming: 3 bases; junction bases outside the gene matches: 7. The CDR3 length is 14 residues. CDR1 and CDR2 from the germline V gene are SGHRS and YFSETQ. The CDR3 here is CASSIGGGIYEQYF. CDR3 nucleotide sequence: TGCGCCAGCAGTATCGGGGGGGGTATCTACGAGCAGTACTTC.

The V gene is TRBV2, the J gene TRBJ2-5, with 8 bases identical to TRBD2. The end of the DNA is better explained by TRBJ2-7, so the J call may be wrong. This CDR3 is 15 amino acids long. Germline V CDR1 and CDR2: SNHLY, FYNNEI. In DNA form, the CDR3 reads TGTGCCAGCAGTGAGTTGTCTAGCGGGCTCTACGAGCAGTACTTC. Its translation is CASSELSSGLYEQYF.

A few counts support this clone. This chain uses TRBV18 with TRBJ2-1, with 9 bases identical to TRBD1. The CDR3 length is 14 residues. CDR1 KGHSH and CDR2 LQKENI come from the germline V gene. The trim removed 3 bases at V and 3 bases at J, leaving 0 bases unmatched. CDR3 nucleotides: TGTGCCAGCTCACCGGGACAGGGCTACAATGAGCAGTTCTTC. It is translated as CASSPGQGYNEQFF.

This clone was seen a few times. The CDR3 sequence is CSVEARGQVDEQYF. CDR3 nucleotide sequence: TGCAGCGTTGAAGCCCGAGGACAGGTGGACGAGCAGTACTTC. The rearrangement links TRBV29-1 to TRBJ2-7, with TRBD1 identical over 7 bases. J was trimmed by 5 bases and V by 1 base; bases with no gene match: 8. Germline-derived CDR1 and CDR2 are SQVTM and ANQGSEA. The CDR3 has 14 residues.

This clone was detected a few times. The chain links TRBV2 to TRBJ2-1; 13 positions match TRBD2. The trim removed 10 bases at V and 10 bases at J, leaving 10 bases unmatched. This CDR3 is 14 amino acids long. Germline lookup yields CDR1 SNHLY and CDR2 FYNNEI. CDR3 loop: CATGTSGTKGEQFF. The CDR3 DNA sequence: TGTGCCACTGGGACTAGCGGGACTAAGGGGGAGCAGTTCTTC.

V usage is TRBV7-9 and J usage is TRBJ1-5; 8 bases match TRBD1. With 4 bases clipped from V and 3 bases from J, the junction kept 5 bases outside the gene matches. This CDR3 region has 15 residues. Germline lookup yields CDR1 SEHNR and CDR2 FQNEAQ (reference sequence). The CDR3 DNA sequence: TGTGCCAGCAGCTCGACAGGGGCGCCCAATCAGCCCCAGCATTTT. Its protein is CASSSTGAPNQPQHF.

The chain is built from TRBV21-1 and TRBJ1-5. TRBV21-1 is deemed a pseudogene. The CDR3 is 15 residues long. CDR3: CASSKGRDRNQPQHF. The CDR3 coding sequence is TGTGCCAGCAGCAAAGGGAGGGACCGCAATCAGCCCCAGCATTTT.

There are a few counts of this clone. V gene TRBV4-2 combines with J gene TRBJ1-1; D perhaps matches TRBD1 (5 bases). From germline, CDR1 is LGHNA and CDR2 YNFKEQ. CDR3 length: 14 residues. Trimming took off 0 bases at V and 5 bases at J, with 10 bases between the two ends. CDR3 nucleotide sequence: TGTGCCAGCAGCCAAGAGGGGGGGAGGACTGAAGCTTTCTTT. Encoded protein: CASSQEGGRTEAFF.

This clone was found a few times. The chain employs TRBV10-3 and TRBJ1-1, with 8 bases matching TRBD1. V trimming: 6 bases; J trimming: 1 base; junction bases outside the gene matches: 4. Germline V gene sequence: CDR1 ENHRY, CDR2 SYGVKD. The CDR3 is made up of 14 amino acids. In nucleotides, the CDR3 is TGTGCCATCAGGACAGGGGACAGGAACACTGAAGCTTTCTTT. Its translation is CAIRTGDRNTEAFF.

In its sample, this clone was seen a few times. V usage is TRBV7-9 and J usage is TRBJ1-3, with 10 bases aligning to TRBD1. Unmatched junction bases numbered 4, after V lost 4 bases and J lost 4 bases. The CDR3 extends over 15 amino acids. Per the germline V gene, CDR1 is SEHNR and CDR2 is FQNEAQ (reference sequence). The CDR3 spells CASSSGTGEGNTIYF. CDR3 sequence (DNA): TGTGCCAGCAGCTCCGGGACAGGGGAAGGAAACACCATATATTTT.

This clone was picked up a small number of times. The chain couples TRBV9 to TRBJ1-1; TRBD1 might be the D (5 bases). The CDR3 extends over 14 amino acids. V gave up 0 bases and J gave up 1 base, with 7 bases separating them. CDR1 SGDLS and CDR2 YYNGEE come from the germline V gene. CDR3 sequence (DNA): TGTGCCAGCAGCGTAGTGGGGGGGAACACTGAAGCTTTCTTT. As protein: CASSVVGGNTEAFF.

This clone has a handful of counts. The rearrangement uses TRBV6-5 and TRBJ1-2; D is unclear. Trimming took 6 bases from V and 0 from J, leaving 8 bases between them. The CDR3 totals 13 residues. Germline V CDR1 and CDR2: MNHEY, SVGAGI. This CDR3 is CASSSGANYGYTF. DNA for the CDR3: TGTGCCAGCAGCTCTGGAGCTAACTATGGCTACACCTTC.

The chain joins TRBV11-2 to TRBJ2-7; weak D call: TRBD2 (6 bases). Trimming shortened V by 3 bases and J by 2 bases, and 11 bases separated the two germline ends. CDR3 size: 14 residues. CDR1 is SGHAT, CDR2 FQNNGV, per germline. This CDR3 is CASSFMGLTYEQYF. The CDR3 DNA sequence: TGTGCCAGCAGCTTCATGGGACTCACCTACGAGCAGTACTTC.

CDR3 bases: TGTGCCAGCAGCCTTCCGGGACAGACAAAAGGCCCTGGAAACACCATATATTTT. The encoded protein is CASSLPGQTKGPGNTIYF. This chain connects TRBV5-6 to TRBJ1-3; 7 bases agree with TRBD1. V trimming: 4 bases; J trimming: 2 bases; junction bases outside the gene matches: 15. This CDR3 has 18 residues. The germline gives CDR1 SGHDT, CDR2 YYEEEE.

This clone was seen more than once but under ten times. The chain joins TRBV6-5 to TRBJ2-3; possible D gene TRBD1, 5 bases. V lost 4 bases to trimming and J lost 0 bases, with 11 bases between them. The germline gives CDR1 MNHEY, CDR2 SVGAGI. This CDR3 comprises 15 residues. The CDR3 region is CASSSWGASTDTQYF. CDR3 nucleotide sequence: TGTGCCAGCAGTTCTTGGGGCGCTAGCACAGATACGCAGTATTTT.

This clone was observed a handful of times. The chain links TRBV6-6 to TRBJ1-6; 9 bases fit TRBD1. The CDR3 has 13 residues. Looked up from germline, CDR1 is MNHNY and CDR2 is SVGAGI (reference sequence). The J segment lost 6 bases and the V segment lost 8 bases, leaving 2 bases of the junction unmatched. The CDR3 coding sequence is TGTGCCAGCCGGGACAGGGCTAATTCACCCCTCCACTTT. This codes for CASRDRANSPLHF.

The V and J genes are TRBV7-9 and TRBJ1-4; D is perhaps TRBD1 (6 bases). Germline V CDR1 and CDR2: SEHNR, FQNEAQ (reference sequence). The V end was cut by 5 bases, the J end by 7 bases, with 11 bases between. This CDR3 comprises 13 residues. The chain's CDR3 is CASSITDSEKLFF. The CDR3 DNA sequence: TGTGCCAGCAGCATCACGGACAGTGAAAAACTGTTTTTT.

The rearrangement uses TRBV18 and TRBJ2-4; 10 bases line up with TRBD2. CDR3 length equals 19 residues. Germline V CDR1 and CDR2: KGHSH, LQKENI. After removal of 1 base from V and 0 bases from J, the junction contained 9 bases not matched to a gene. CDR3 bases: TGTGCCAGCTCACCACGGGGACTAGCGATTCTACTAGCCAAAAACATTCAGTACTTC. It encodes CASSPRGLAILLAKNIQYF.

The chain carries TRBV18 and TRBJ2-1; 10 bases line up with TRBD1. Germline V gene data show CDR1 as KGHSH and CDR2 as LQKENI. The CDR3 sequence is 14 residues long. Losses at the gene ends were 6 bases for V and 5 bases for J; bases not matched to a gene: 4. The CDR3 region is CASSTGTGDNEQFF. The CDR3 DNA reads TGTGCCAGCTCGACCGGGACAGGGGACAATGAGCAGTTCTTC.

This rearrangement joins TRBV27 to TRBJ2-7; 8 nucleotides match TRBD1. The CDR3 extends over 14 amino acids. With V trimmed by 6 bases and J by 2 bases, 6 bases remained unmatched. Looked up from germline, CDR1 is MNHEY and CDR2 is SMNVEV (reference sequence). The CDR3 protein is CASSIQGAPYEQYF. The CDR3 DNA sequence: TGTGCCAGCAGCATCCAGGGGGCTCCCTACGAGCAGTACTTC.

This clone was recorded a few times. Here the CDR3 DNA reads TGTGCCAGCAGTTTGCACTACTCCTACGAGCAGTACTTC. Translation: CASSLHYSYEQYF. The chain couples TRBV27 to TRBJ2-7; unclear D gene. V was pared by 3 bases and J by 0 bases, with 6 bases between. Germline loops: CDR1 MNHEY, CDR2 SMNVEV (reference sequence). The length of the CDR3 is 13 residues.

There are a few counts of this clone. This chain uses TRBV29-1 with TRBJ2-7, with 8 bases lining up with TRBD1. Germline V gene data show CDR1 as SQVTM and CDR2 as ANQGSEA. CDR3 size: 14 residues. The V segment lost 3 bases and the J segment 4 bases; nucleotides outside the gene matches: 8. The CDR3 spells CSVESGQGPYEQYF. CDR3 bases: TGCAGCGTTGAGAGTGGACAGGGCCCGTACGAGCAGTACTTC.

The V and J genes are TRBV27 and TRBJ2-1; TRBD1 matches at 10 bases. Germline CDR1 reads MNHEY; CDR2 reads SMNVEV (reference sequence). The CDR3 has 16 amino acids. Trimming took 4 bases from V and 9 from J; bases not matched to a gene: 12. Here the CDR3 reads CASSSFRDRGNGEQFF. The CDR3 DNA sequence: TGTGCCAGCAGTTCTTTCCGGGACAGGGGAAACGGTGAGCAGTTCTTC.

This sequence joins TRBV6-5 and TRBJ2-2, with 9 positions matching TRBD2. CDR1 MNHEY and CDR2 SVGAGI come from the germline V gene. V lost 5 bases and J lost 5; bases outside the gene matches: 3. The CDR3 loop spans 14 amino acids. Here the CDR3 DNA reads TGTGCCAGCAGTCTAACTAGCGGGACCGGGGAGCTGTTTTTT. Translation gives CASSLTSGTGELFF.

This clone was counted only a few times. The V call is TRBV18, the J call TRBJ1-4; D ambiguous. Trimming pared 2 bases from V and 0 bases from J, leaving 10 bases between. The CDR3 extends over 16 amino acids. Germline values: CDR1 KGHSH, CDR2 LQKENI. The CDR3 sequence: CASSPIPVATNEKLFF. The DNA for the CDR3 is TGTGCCAGCTCACCAATTCCAGTGGCAACTAATGAAAAACTGTTTTTT.

This clone appeared a few times. The V call is TRBV7-9, the J call TRBJ2-7, with 7 bases that match TRBD2. Germline CDR1 and CDR2: SEHNR and FQNEAQ (reference sequence). Germline trimming cut 2 bases from V and 6 bases from J; bases unmatched to any gene: 10. The CDR3 sequence is 15 residues long. The CDR3 DNA reads as TGTGCCAGCAGCTTACCTCCGGGACTATCCCCCGAGCAGTACTTC. Amino acids: CASSLPPGLSPEQYF.